This is a list of T cell receptor beta chains from one sample in a study of cytomegalovirus exposure and HLA in healthy donors. Generated by immunoSEQ multiplex PCR, the TCRdb table keeps only in-frame clones and is missing some. The sample contains 250,000 to 300,000 clones, 86% of which appear only once. The sequencing input was PBMCs. Receptors originate from a woman aged 18-35 years in good health and CMV-seronegative. CDR3s include the opening cysteine and the closing phenylalanine or tryptophan. D genes are given only for firm matches. Expanded clones get a size class; other rows say once, few or many, or leave the size out.

d_gene	v_gene	abundance	len	j_gene	CDR3nt	CDR3aa
TRBD2	TRBV11-2	few	13	TRBJ2-7	TGTGCCAGCAGCCCCGGGGGGAGCACCGAGCAGTACTTC	CASSPGGSTEQYF
TRBD2	TRBV19	few	13	TRBJ2-7	TGTGCCAGTAGGCGGACTAGTGGCGACGAGCAGTACTTC	CASRRTSGDEQYF
NA	TRBV27	NA	13	TRBJ2-1	TGTGCCAGCAGTTTTTCGGCCTACAATGAGCAGTTCTTC	CASSFSAYNEQFF
NA	TRBV7-2	NA	14	TRBJ2-7	TGTGCCAGCAGCTTATGGGCAGGCCCTGACGAGCAGTACTTC	CASSLWAGPDEQYF
NA	TRBV9	NA	15	TRBJ1-6	TGTGCCAGCAGCGTAGGCGGGGCGTCGAATTCACCCCTCCACTTT	CASSVGGASNSPLHF
TRBD2	TRBV5-1	NA	15	TRBJ2-1	TGCGCCAGCAGCACGGGGGGTTCGAAGTACAATGAGCAGTTCTTC	CASSTGGSKYNEQFF
NA	TRBV27	once	14	TRBJ1-1	TGTGCCAGCAGTTGGCGGGTTTATGGCACTGAAGCTTTCTTT	CASSWRVYGTEAFF
TRBD1	TRBV4-1	NA	16	TRBJ2-1	TGCGCCAGCACCGCATCCGGGACAGCGTTAAATAATGAGCAGTTCTTC	CASTASGTALNNEQFF
NA	TRBV27	NA	16	TRBJ1-5	TGTGCCAGCAGACCCTCGGGAGGGAACCGCAATCAGCCCCAGCATTTT	CASRPSGGNRNQPQHF
NA	TRBV18	NA	13	TRBJ1-5	TGTGCCAGCTCATCCGGTAGCAATCAGCCCCAGCATTTT	CASSSGSNQPQHF
NA	TRBV5-4	NA	12	TRBJ1-5	TGTGCCAGCAGCTTGCCCGGGGAACCCCAGCATTTT	CASSLPGEPQHF
TRBD1	TRBV12-5	few	13	TRBJ1-2	TGTGCTAGTGGTCGGACAGGGGGCTATGGCTACACCTTC	CASGRTGGYGYTF
NA	TRBV4-1	NA	13	TRBJ1-2	TGCGCCAGCAGCCCCAGGGAAGACTATGGCTACACCTTC	CASSPREDYGYTF
NA	TRBV19	NA	14	TRBJ1-2	TGTGCCAGCCACTATAGGTTTCATCCCTATGGCTACACCTTC	CASHYRFHPYGYTF
NA	TRBV7-2	NA	14	TRBJ1-2	TGTGCCAGCAGCTCAGAGATGCTAGCGGGAGGCTACACCTTC	CASSSEMLAGGYTF
TRBD1	TRBV28	NA	15	TRBJ1-2	TGTGCCAGCAGATATCAGGGGGCCGAATCCTATGGCTACACCTTC	CASRYQGAESYGYTF
NA	TRBV29-1	NA	13	TRBJ1-5	TGCAGCGTTGCCAGGGGTCGCGATCAGCCCCAGCATTTT	CSVARGRDQPQHF
NA	TRBV9	NA	14	TRBJ1-5	TGTGCCAGCAGCGTAGGTATCAGCAATCAGCCCCAGCATTTT	CASSVGISNQPQHF
TRBD2	TRBV4-3	NA	15	TRBJ2-2	TGCGCCAGCAGCGATGAGCGGGGATCGACCGGGGAGCTGTTTTTT	CASSDERGSTGELFF
TRBD1	TRBV30	NA	12	TRBJ1-4	TGTGCCGGGGACAGGCCTAATGAAAAACTGTTTTTT	CAGDRPNEKLFF
NA	TRBV6-5	NA	15	TRBJ1-2	TGTGCCAGCAGTTTAACGACACAACCCCCTTATGGCTACACCTTC	CASSLTTQPPYGYTF
NA	TRBV4-1	NA	15	TRBJ2-7	TGCGCCAGCAGCCAAAGTATCGGGAGCTCCTACGAGCAGTACTTC	CASSQSIGSSYEQYF